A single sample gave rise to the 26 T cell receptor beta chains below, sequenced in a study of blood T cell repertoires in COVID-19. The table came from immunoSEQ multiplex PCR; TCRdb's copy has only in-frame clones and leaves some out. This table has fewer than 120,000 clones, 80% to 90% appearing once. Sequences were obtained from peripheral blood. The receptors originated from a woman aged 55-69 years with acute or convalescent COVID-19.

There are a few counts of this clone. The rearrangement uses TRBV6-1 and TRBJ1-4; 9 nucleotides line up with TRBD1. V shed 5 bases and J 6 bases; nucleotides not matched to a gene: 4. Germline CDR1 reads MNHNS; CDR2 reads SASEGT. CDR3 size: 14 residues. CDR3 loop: CASSRTGEYEKLFF. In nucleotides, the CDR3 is TGTGCCAGCAGTAGGACAGGGGAGTATGAAAAACTGTTTTTT.

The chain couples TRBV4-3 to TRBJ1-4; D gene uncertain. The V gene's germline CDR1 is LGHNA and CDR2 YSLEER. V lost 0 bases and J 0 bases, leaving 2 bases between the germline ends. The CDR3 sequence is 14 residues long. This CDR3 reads CASSQDATNEKLFF. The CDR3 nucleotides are TGCGCCAGCAGCCAAGACGCAACTAATGAAAAACTGTTTTTT.

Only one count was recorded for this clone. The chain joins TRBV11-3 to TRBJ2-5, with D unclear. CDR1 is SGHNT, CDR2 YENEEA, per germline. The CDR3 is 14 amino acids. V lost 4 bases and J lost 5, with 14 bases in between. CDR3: CASSSDTSAETQYF. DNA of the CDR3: TGTGCCAGCAGCTCAGATACCTCTGCGGAGACCCAGTACTTC.

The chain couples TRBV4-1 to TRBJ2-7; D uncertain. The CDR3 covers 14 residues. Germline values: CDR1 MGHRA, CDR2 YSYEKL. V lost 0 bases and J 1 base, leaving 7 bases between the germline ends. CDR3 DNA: TGCGCCAGCAGCCAAGATCAGGCTTCCTACGAGCAGTACTTC. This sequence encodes CASSQDQASYEQYF.

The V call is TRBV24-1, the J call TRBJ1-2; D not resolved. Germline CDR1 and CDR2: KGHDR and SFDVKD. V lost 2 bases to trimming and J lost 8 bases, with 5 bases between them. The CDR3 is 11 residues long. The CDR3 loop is CATSDSAGYTF. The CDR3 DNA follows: TGTGCCACCAGTGATTCCGCGGGCTACACCTTC.

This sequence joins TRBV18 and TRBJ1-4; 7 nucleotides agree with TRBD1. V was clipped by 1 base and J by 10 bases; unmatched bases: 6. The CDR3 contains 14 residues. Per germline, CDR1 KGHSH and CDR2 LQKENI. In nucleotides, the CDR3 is TGTGCCAGCTCACCACGAGGGGGCGAGGGAAAACTGTTTTTT. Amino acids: CASSPRGGEGKLFF.

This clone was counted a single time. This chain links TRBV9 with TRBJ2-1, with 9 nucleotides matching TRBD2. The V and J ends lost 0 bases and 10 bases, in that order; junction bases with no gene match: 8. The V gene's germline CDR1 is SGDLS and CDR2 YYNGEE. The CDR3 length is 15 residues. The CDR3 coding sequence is TGTGCCAGCAGCGTAGAGGGCGGGGGGGCCCTCGAGCAGTTCTTC. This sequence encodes CASSVEGGGALEQFF.

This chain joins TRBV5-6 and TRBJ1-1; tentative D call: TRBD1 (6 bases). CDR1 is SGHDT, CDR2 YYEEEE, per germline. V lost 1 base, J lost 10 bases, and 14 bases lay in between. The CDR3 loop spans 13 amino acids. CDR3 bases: TGTGCCAGCAGCTTGCCAGGGGCCCGATCAGCTTTCTTT. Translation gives CASSLPGARSAFF.

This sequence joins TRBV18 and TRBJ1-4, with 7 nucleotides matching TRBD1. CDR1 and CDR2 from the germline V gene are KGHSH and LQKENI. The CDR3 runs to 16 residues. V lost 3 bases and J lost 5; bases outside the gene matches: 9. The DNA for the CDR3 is TGTGCCAGCTCACCCCCCCGACAGGGCGACAATGAAAAACTGTTTTTT. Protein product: CASSPPRQGDNEKLFF.

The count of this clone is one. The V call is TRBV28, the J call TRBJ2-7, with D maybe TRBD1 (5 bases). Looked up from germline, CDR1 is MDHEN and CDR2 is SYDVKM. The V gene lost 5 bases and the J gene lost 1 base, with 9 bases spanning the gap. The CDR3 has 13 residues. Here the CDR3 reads CASSPGQSYEQYF. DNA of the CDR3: TGTGCCAGCAGTCCCGGACAATCCTACGAGCAGTACTTC.

CDR3 residues: CASSYFGGARDEQFF. The CDR3 DNA reads TGTGCCAGCAGTTATTTCGGGGGGGCCAGGGATGAGCAGTTCTTC. This chain uses TRBV6-2 or TRBV6-3 with TRBJ2-1, with TRBD2 matching over 8 bases. Per germline, CDR1 MNHEY and CDR2 SVGEGT. This CDR3 spans 15 amino acids. V shed 3 bases and J 8 bases; nucleotides not matched to a gene: 9.

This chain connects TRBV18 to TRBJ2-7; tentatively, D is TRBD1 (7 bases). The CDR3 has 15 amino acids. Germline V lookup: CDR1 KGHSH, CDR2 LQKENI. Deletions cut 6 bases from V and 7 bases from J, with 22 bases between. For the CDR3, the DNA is TGTGCCAGCTCCCCCTCGCCGGAGGGGGCGGTAGAGCAGTACTTC. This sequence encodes CASSPSPEGAVEQYF.

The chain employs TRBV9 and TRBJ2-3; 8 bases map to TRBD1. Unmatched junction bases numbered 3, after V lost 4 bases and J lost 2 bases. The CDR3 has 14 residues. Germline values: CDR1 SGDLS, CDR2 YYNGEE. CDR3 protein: CASSRQGPTDTQYF. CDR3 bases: TGTGCCAGCAGCCGACAGGGGCCCACAGATACGCAGTATTTT.

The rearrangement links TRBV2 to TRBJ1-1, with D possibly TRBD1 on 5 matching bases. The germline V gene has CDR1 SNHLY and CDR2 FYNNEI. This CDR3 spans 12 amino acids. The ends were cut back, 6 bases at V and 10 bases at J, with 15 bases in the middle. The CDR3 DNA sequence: TGTGCCAGCAGGTTCGACAGTCTCCCAGCTTTCTTT. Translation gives CASRFDSLPAFF. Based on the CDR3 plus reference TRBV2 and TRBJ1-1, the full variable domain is EPEVTQTPSHQVTQMGQEVILRCVPISNHLYFYWYRQILGQKVEFLVSFYNNEISEKSEIFDDQFSVERPDGSNFTLKIRSTKLEDSAMYFCASRFDSLPAFFGQGTRLTVV.

The DNA of the CDR3 is TGTGCCAGCAGCCTCCGGGACAGGGGTAGAAGCTCTGGAAACACCATATATTTT. Its protein is CASSLRDRGRSSGNTIYF. The gene calls are TRBV7-8 and TRBJ1-3, with 10 bases identical to TRBD1. J gave up 0 bases and V 5 bases, and 10 bases lay outside the gene matches. This CDR3 has 18 amino acids. From germline, CDR1 is SGHVS and CDR2 FQNEAQ.

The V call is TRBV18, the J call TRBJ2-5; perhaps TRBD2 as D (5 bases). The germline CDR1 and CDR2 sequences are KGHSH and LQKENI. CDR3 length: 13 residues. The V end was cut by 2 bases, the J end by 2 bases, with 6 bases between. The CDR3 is CASSPEGQETQYF. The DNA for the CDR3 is TGTGCCAGCTCACCAGAGGGTCAAGAGACCCAGTACTTC.

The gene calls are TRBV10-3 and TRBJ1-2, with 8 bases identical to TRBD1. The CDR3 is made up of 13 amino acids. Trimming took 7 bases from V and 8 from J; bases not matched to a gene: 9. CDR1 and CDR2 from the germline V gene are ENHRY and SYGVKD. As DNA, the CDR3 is TGTGCCATCACCCCTGGACAGGGAGGCGGCTACACCTTC. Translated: CAITPGQGGGYTF.

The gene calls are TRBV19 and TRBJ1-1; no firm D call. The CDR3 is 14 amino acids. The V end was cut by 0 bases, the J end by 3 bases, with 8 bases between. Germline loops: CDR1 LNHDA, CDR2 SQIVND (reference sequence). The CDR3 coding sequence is TGTGCCAGTAGTATAGATCTAACGGACACTGAAGCTTTCTTT. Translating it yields CASSIDLTDTEAFF.

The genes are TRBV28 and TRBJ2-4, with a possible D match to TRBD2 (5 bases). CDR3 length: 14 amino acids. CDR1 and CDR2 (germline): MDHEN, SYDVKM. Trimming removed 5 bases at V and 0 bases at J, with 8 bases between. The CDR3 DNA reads TGTGCCAGCAGTGAGGGCGCAGCCAAAAACATTCAGTACTTC. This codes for CASSEGAAKNIQYF. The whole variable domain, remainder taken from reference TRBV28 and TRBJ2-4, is DVKVTQSSRYLVKRTGEKVFLECVQDMDHENMFWYRQDPGLGLRLIYFSYDVKMKEKGDIPEGYSVSREKKERFSLILESASTNQTSMYLCASSEGAAKNIQYFGAGTRLSVL.

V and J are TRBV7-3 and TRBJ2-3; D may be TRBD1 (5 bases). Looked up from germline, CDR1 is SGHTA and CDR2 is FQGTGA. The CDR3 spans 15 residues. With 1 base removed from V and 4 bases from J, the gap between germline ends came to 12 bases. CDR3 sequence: CASSLKGRAADTQYF. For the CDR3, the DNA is TGTGCCAGCAGCTTAAAGGGCAGGGCCGCAGATACGCAGTATTTT.

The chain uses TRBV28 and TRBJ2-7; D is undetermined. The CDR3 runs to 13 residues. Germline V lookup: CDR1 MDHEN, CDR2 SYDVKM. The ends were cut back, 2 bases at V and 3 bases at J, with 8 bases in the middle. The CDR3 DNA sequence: TGTGCCAGCAGTTTAGTCTACAGCTACGAGCAGTACTTC. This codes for CASSLVYSYEQYF.

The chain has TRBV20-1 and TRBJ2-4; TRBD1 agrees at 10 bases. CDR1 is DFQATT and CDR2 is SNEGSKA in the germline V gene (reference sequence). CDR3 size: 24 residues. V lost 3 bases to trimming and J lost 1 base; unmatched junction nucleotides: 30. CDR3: CSASDRGPEGQGESYVLAKNIQYF. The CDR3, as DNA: TGCAGTGCTAGTGACAGGGGGCCGGAAGGACAGGGAGAGAGTTATGTACTGGCCAAAAACATTCAGTACTTC.

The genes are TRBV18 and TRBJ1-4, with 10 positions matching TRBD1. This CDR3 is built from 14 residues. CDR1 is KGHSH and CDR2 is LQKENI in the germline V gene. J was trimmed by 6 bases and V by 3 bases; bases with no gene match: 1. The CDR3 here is CASSPGTGDEKLFF. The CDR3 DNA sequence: TGTGCCAGCTCACCCGGGACAGGGGATGAAAAACTGTTTTTT.

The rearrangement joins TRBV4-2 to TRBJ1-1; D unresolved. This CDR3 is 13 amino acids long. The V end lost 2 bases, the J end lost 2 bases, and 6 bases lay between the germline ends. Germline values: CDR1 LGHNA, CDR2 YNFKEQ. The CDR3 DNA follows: TGTGCCAGCAGCCAAAGCATTAACACTGAAGCTTTCTTT. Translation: CASSQSINTEAFF.

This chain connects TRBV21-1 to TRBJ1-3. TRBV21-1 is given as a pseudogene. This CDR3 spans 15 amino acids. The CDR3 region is CASRQVGGSGNTIYF. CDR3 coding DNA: TGTGCCAGCAGACAAGTCGGGGGCTCTGGAAACACCATATATTTT.

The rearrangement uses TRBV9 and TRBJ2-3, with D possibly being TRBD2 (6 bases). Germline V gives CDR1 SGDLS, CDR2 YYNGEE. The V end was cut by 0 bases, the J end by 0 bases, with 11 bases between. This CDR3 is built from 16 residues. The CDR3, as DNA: TGTGCCAGCAGCGTAGGCCCGGGGACTAGCACAGATACGCAGTATTTT. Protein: CASSVGPGTSTDTQYF.